This record covers a single T cell receptor beta chain. Its antigen is not yet known. No quality values exist for individual bases; no much larger clone is one base distant. The CDR3 has 16 amino acids, counting the end cysteine and phenylalanine. Here the CDR3 DNA is all that survives: 48 bases in frame from base 1. The CDR1 and CDR2 encoded by the germline V gene are ENHRY and SYGVKD. V is pared back by 6 bases and J by 7 bases, with 22 bases lying between the germline termini. The library was prepared using the immunoSEQ multiplex PCR assay. TCRdb's version of the immuneACCESS table is confined to in-frame rearrangements and falls short of the full clone set. An unresolved V gene accounts for under half of the shortfall where checked; the remainder is of unknown origin. The sample contains 65,000 to 85,000 clones, around nine tenths of them found a single time. Jointly, the top ten make up approximately 0.27% of the sample.

This sample is drawn from a study of technical replicates of blood from a handful of donors (dated by TCRdb to about 2017). The sequence derives from a human donor in good health. What was sequenced was T cells isolated from PBMCs. The chain is assembled from TRBV10-3 and TRBJ1-5; perhaps TRBD1 is the D gene, with 6 bases matching. The sequenced DNA is TGTGCCATCAGCGAGAGACGTCGGGGGGGCGCCCAGCCCCAGCATTTT. This codes for CAISERRRGGAQPQHF.